Detailed here is one TCR beta chain. Seattle patients were enrolled during active infection and followed longitudinally. The method was immunoSEQ multiplex PCR; TCRdb's version includes in-frame clones alone and lacks a portion of them. The sample has about 200,000 clones; approximately 91% are singletons. The sample originates from a study of blood T cell repertoires in COVID-19. The wider study: T cells, B-cell-depleted T cells, or PBMCs supplied cDNA or gDNA.

Germline V gene sequence: CDR1 LGHNA, CDR2 YSLEER. Trimming shortened V by 0 bases and J by 3 bases, and 8 bases separated the two germline ends. The CDR3 totals 14 residues. The genes are TRBV4-3 and TRBJ1-2; D remains unclear. The sequenced material came from peripheral blood. The clonotype was recovered from a man in his forties or fifties with COVID-19, enrolled during active disease. CDR3 sequence (DNA): TGCGCCAGCAGCCAAGATTCGGGGTACTATGGCTACACCTTC. Protein product: CASSQDSGYYGYTF.